This T cell receptor beta chain is from a study of radiation and T cells in renal cell carcinoma. Time point here: blood 4 weeks post-SBRT, at nephrectomy. Treatment specified: 15 Gy SBRT to primary tumor, nephrectomy 4 weeks later. The method was immunoSEQ multiplex PCR; TCRdb's version includes in-frame clones alone and lacks a portion of them. The sample lists roughly 58,000 clones; about three quarters were seen once. This CDR3 has 15 amino acids. V lost 2 bases and J 2 bases, leaving 15 bases between the germline ends. The germline V gene has CDR1 GTSNPN and CDR2 SVGIG (reference sequence). The clonotype comes from a man aged 55 to 70 with renal cell carcinoma. This rearrangement joins TRBV30 to TRBJ1-2, with D maybe TRBD1 (5 bases). This specimen was blood, taken from a patient whose treatment included radiotherapy and nephrectomy. The CDR3 is CAWSYGTRVNYGYTF. CDR3 DNA: TGTGCCTGGAGTTACGGTACCAGGGTAAACTATGGCTACACCTTC.